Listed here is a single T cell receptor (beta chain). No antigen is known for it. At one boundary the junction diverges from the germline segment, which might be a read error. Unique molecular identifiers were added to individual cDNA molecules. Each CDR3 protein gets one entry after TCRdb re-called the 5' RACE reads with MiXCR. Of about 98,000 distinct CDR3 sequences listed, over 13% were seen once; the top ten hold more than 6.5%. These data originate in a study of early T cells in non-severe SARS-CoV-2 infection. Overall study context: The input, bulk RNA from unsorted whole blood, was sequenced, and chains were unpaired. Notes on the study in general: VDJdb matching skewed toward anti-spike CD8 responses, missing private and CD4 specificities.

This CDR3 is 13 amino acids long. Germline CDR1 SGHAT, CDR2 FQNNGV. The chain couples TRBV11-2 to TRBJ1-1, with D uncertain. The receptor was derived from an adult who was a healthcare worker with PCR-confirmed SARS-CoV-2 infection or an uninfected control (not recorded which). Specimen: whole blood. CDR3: CANSPRRSAEAFF. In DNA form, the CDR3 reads TGTGCCAACAGCCCCCGTAGGAGTGCTGAAGCTTTCTTT.